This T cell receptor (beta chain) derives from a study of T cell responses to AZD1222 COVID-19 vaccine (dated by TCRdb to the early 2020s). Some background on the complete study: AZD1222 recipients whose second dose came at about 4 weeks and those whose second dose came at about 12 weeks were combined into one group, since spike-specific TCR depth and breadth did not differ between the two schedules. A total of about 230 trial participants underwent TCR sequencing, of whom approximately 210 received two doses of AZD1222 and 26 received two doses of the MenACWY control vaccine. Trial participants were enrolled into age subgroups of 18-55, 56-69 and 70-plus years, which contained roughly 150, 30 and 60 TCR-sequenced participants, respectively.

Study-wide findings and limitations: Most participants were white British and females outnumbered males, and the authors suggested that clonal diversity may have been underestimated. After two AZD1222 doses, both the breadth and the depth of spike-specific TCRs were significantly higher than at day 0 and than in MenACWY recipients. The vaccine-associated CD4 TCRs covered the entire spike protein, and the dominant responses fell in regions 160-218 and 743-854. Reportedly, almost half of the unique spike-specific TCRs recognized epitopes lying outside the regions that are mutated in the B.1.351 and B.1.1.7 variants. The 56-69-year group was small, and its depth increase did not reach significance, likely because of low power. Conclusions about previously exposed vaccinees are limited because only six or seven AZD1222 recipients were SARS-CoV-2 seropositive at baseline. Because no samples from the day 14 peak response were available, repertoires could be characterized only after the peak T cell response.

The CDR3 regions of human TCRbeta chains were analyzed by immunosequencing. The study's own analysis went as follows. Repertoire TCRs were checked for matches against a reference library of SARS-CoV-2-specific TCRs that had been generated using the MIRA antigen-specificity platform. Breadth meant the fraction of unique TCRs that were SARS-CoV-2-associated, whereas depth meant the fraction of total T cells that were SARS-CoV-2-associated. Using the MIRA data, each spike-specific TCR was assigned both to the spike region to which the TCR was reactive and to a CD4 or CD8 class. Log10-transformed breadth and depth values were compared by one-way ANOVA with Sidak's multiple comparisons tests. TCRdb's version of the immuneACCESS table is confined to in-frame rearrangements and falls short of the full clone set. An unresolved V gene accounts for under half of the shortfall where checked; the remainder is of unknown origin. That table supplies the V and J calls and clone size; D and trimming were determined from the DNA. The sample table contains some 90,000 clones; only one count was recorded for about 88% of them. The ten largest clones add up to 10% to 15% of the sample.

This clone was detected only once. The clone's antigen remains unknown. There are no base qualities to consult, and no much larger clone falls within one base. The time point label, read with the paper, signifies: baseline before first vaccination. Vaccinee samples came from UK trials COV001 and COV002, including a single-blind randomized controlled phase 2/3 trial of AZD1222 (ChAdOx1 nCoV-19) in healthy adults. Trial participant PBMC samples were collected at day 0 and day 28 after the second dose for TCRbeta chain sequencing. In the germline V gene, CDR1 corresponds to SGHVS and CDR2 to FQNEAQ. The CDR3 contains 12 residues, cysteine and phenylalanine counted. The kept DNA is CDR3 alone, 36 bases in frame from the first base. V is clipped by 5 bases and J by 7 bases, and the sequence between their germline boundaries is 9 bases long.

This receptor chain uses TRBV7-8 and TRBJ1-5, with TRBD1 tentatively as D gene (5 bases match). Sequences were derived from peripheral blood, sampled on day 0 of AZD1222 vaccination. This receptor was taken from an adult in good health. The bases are TGTGCCAGCAGCCCCCCAGGGCAGCCCCAGCATTTT. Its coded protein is CASSPPGQPQHF.